The T cell receptor (beta chain) under discussion was sequenced for a study of blood T cell repertoires in COVID-19. Study details: PBMCs, B-cell-depleted T cells, or T cells were the source of the cDNA or gDNA that made up the material.

In the original analysis: The authors estimated nucleated cell counts from reference gene primer amplification. Assay used: immunoSEQ multiplex PCR; TCRdb lists only in-frame clones, some missing. For V, J and clone size, that table is used; D and trimming come from the DNA. The table shows some 150,000 clones, with almost 90% occurring only once. The germline V and J ends were trimmed by 1 base and 6 bases, with 11 bases remaining between them. From germline, CDR1 is SGHRS and CDR2 YFSETQ. This CDR3 contains 14 residues. The chain links TRBV5-1 to TRBJ2-1, with D possibly being TRBD2 (5 bases). Material: peripheral blood. The origin of this receptor is an older woman with acute or convalescent COVID-19. Here the CDR3 reads CASSLMLEGNEQFF. The CDR3 region has the DNA TGCGCCAGCAGCTTGATGCTAGAGGGCAATGAGCAGTTCTTC.